This T cell receptor beta chain was observed in a study of sequential checkpoint blockade in melanoma. Background on the study: Randomization was 1:1 between first-line nivolumab→ipilimumab and ipilimumab→nivolumab.

Sequencing used immunoSEQ multiplex PCR; TCRdb keeps in-frame clones, though not all of them. The table has under 20,000 clones, around four fifths seen once. The sample's treatment: randomized to nivolumab then ipilimumab (arm A) or the reverse (arm B). Patients had received no earlier DNA-damaging chemotherapy. Sorted cells were live CD3+CD8+, lacking CD19 and CD56, from PBMCs. V gave up 2 bases and J gave up 0 bases; unmatched junction bases: 2. The CDR3 contains 14 residues. Germline CDR1 and CDR2: GTSNPN and SVGIG (reference sequence). This chain uses TRBV30 with TRBJ2-3; 7 positions match TRBD2. The source material was CD8+ T cells sorted from blood (inferred from file names), sampled from a patient given nivolumab and ipilimumab in sequence. This receptor was identified in a human donor with melanoma. CDR3 amino acids: CAWSTSVSTDTQYF. In DNA, the CDR3 is TGTGCCTGGAGTACTAGCGTGAGCACAGATACGCAGTATTTT.